This TCR beta chain was identified in a study of T cell clones after liver transplantation. On the study more broadly: TCRbeta sequencing after a pre-transplant mixed lymphocyte reaction identified graft-donor-reactive clones, later tracked in post-transplant blood.

Sequencing used immunoSEQ multiplex PCR; TCRdb keeps in-frame clones, though not all of them. The repertoire consists of about 75,000 clones, with roughly nine tenths occurring once and the leading ten covering roughly 2.5%. The junction had 6 bases not matched to a gene; V was cut back by 5 bases and J by 4 bases. Germline CDR1 reads SGHDT; CDR2 reads YYEEEE. The CDR3 is 15 amino acids. Sample: CD4+ T cells from blood, taken before liver transplant. The source of this sequence is a human donor who received a liver transplant. V usage is TRBV5-6 and J usage is TRBJ2-7; 13 bases fit TRBD2. The CDR3 reads CASSRTSGRGYEQYF. In nucleotides, the CDR3 is TGTGCCAGCAGTCGGACTAGCGGGAGAGGTTACGAGCAGTACTTC.